Listed below are T cell receptor beta chains from one sample, sequenced in a study of CD8 T cells in ankylosing spondylitis. Each CDR3 protein gets one entry after TCRdb re-called the 5' RACE reads with MiXCR. The profile shows 450,000 to 550,000 distinct CDR3 sequences, about 5.4% of them singletons. Sequenced: blood, either unsorted or a sorted T cell fraction (not recorded which). These receptors were obtained from a male donor with ankylosing spondylitis. The CDR3 runs from the conserved cysteine through the conserved F or W. The D gene is left open where the match is weak. Clone size appears in some rows only: once, few, many, or a class for an expanded clone.

v_gene	len	d_gene	j_gene	abundance	CDR3nt	CDR3aa
TRBV6-1	14	TRBD1	TRBJ2-1	many	TGTGCCAGTCGGATAAGACAGGGGGGCAATGAGCAGTTCTTC	CASRIRQGGNEQFF
TRBV5-1	17	.	TRBJ2-3	many	TGCGCCAGCAGCTTGGAGGGTTTGCCTTGGGGCGCAGATACGCAGTATTTT	CASSLEGLPWGADTQYF
TRBV5-1	13	.	TRBJ2-7	many	TGCGCCAGCAGCTTAAACATGGATCGCGAGCAGTACTTC	CASSLNMDREQYF
TRBV5-1	12	.	TRBJ1-1	many	TGCGCCAGCAGCTTTAGGGACGCTGAAGCTTTCTTT	CASSFRDAEAFF
TRBV7-9	12	.	TRBJ1-2	many	TGTGCCAGCAGCTACCCTATGGATGGCTACACCTTC	CASSYPMDGYTF
TRBV7-9	15	TRBD1	TRBJ2-5	few	TGTGCCAGCAGGTCGCGGGACAGGGATATGGAGACCCAGTACTTC	CASRSRDRDMETQYF
TRBV4-3	15	.	TRBJ1-1	many	TGCGCCAGCAGCCAAGTCATCAGGGTCGACACTGAAGCTTTCTTT	CASSQVIRVDTEAFF
TRBV7-3	13	.	TRBJ1-1	many	TGTGCCAGCAGCTCGGCCGGTCTCCCTGAAGCTTTCTTT	CASSSAGLPEAFF
TRBV11-2	16	TRBD2	TRBJ2-1	few	TGTGCCAGCAGCAATTCCGGGACTAGCGGGAGTGATGAGCAGTTCTTC	CASSNSGTSGSDEQFF
TRBV20-1	13	.	TRBJ2-7	many	TGCAGTGCCACCTGGAGGATAGTAGGCGAGCAGTACTTC	CSATWRIVGEQYF
TRBV14	15	.	TRBJ2-5	many	TGTGCCAGCAGCCTAATAGGACGGATACAAGAGACCCAGTACTTC	CASSLIGRIQETQYF
TRBV28	13	.	TRBJ1-5	many	TGTGCCAGCAACCTGGGGGGGAATCAGCCCCAGCATTTT	CASNLGGNQPQHF
TRBV7-9	14	TRBD2	TRBJ2-1	.	TGTGCCAGCAGACTAGCGGGAGTCCACAATGAGCAGTTCTTC	CASRLAGVHNEQFF
TRBV7-2	12	.	TRBJ2-7	.	TGTGCCAGCAGCTCACGTTTCTACGAGCAGTACTTC	CASSSRFYEQYF
TRBV20-1	13	.	TRBJ2-3	many	TGCAGTGCTCCTAGGGACGGCACAGATACGCAGTATTTT	CSAPRDGTDTQYF
TRBV12-3/TRBV12-4	13	.	TRBJ1-1	.	TGTGCCAGCAGTTTGTCGATGTACACTGAAGCTTTCTTT	CASSLSMYTEAFF
TRBV5-1	17	.	TRBJ2-7	few	TGCGCCAGCAGCTTGGGCTTCCTGGCCCCAGACCTCTACGAGCAGTACTTC	CASSLGFLAPDLYEQYF
TRBV20-1	12	TRBD1	TRBJ1-1	many	TGCAGTCCAGGGGGGGTTCGGACTGAAGCTTTCTTT	CSPGGVRTEAFF
TRBV12-3/TRBV12-4	16	.	TRBJ2-1	many	TGTGCCAGTTCGCCTAAGGTGAGGGATCCCTACAATGAGCAGTTCTTC	CASSPKVRDPYNEQFF
TRBV24-1	13	.	TRBJ2-2	many	TGTGCCACCAGTTCCAGGGGTACCGGGGAGCTGTTTTTT	CATSSRGTGELFF
TRBV7-3	14	.	TRBJ2-7	many	TGTGCCAGCAGCCTAGGGACGGTAGCTTTGCAGCAGTACTTC	CASSLGTVALQQYF
TRBV7-2	15	TRBD1	TRBJ2-3	.	TGTGCCAGCAGCCCCAGACAGGGAAGCACAGATACGCAGTATTTT	CASSPRQGSTDTQYF
TRBV6-5	13	.	TRBJ1-2	many	TGTGCCAGCAGTTACACAGGTTACTATGGCTACACCTTC	CASSYTGYYGYTF
TRBV7-2	15	TRBD2	TRBJ2-1	many	TGTGCCAGCAGCTACGTAGCGGGGGCGTACAATGAGCAGTTCTTC	CASSYVAGAYNEQFF
TRBV5-1	13	.	TRBJ1-1	many	TGCGCCAGCAGCCCTGACGGGAACACTGAAGCTTTCTTT	CASSPDGNTEAFF
TRBV6-2/TRBV6-3	14	.	TRBJ2-5	many	TGTGCCAGCAGTTACGTTGGCTACCAAGAGACCCAGTACTTC	CASSYVGYQETQYF
TRBV5-1	15	.	TRBJ2-2	many	TGCGCCAGCAGCTGGGACGGGGCGAGGACCGGGGAGCTGTTTTTT	CASSWDGARTGELFF
TRBV12-3/TRBV12-4	14	.	TRBJ2-6	many	TGTGCCAGCAGTTCAGGGGACGGGGCCAACGTCCTGACTTTC	CASSSGDGANVLTF
TRBV11-2	13	.	TRBJ2-7	many	TGTGCCAGCAGCTCGGGACAATCAGGCGAGCAGTACTTC	CASSSGQSGEQYF
TRBV7-9	16	.	TRBJ2-7	few	TGTGCCAGCAGCTTAGCGCTGGCAGGTTTGGAGAACGAGCAGTACTTC	CASSLALAGLENEQYF
TRBV19	13	.	TRBJ2-1	.	TGTGCCAGTAGTATCTGGCTAGCCAATGAGCAGTTCTTC	CASSIWLANEQFF
TRBV12-3/TRBV12-4	12	.	TRBJ2-7	few	TGTGCCAGCAGCTTCCGAGAGGCCGAGCAGTACTTC	CASSFREAEQYF
TRBV5-1	16	TRBD2	TRBJ2-5	many	TGCGCCAGCAGCTTGACAACTAGCGGAGCAGGGGAGACCCAGTACTTC	CASSLTTSGAGETQYF
TRBV5-6	14	.	TRBJ1-1	many	TGTGCCAGCAGCTTGAGGGCAGGGTACACTGAAGCTTTCTTT	CASSLRAGYTEAFF
TRBV4-3	14	.	TRBJ2-7	many	TGCGCCAGCAGCCAGGGGCTAGCTTACTACGAGCAGTACTTC	CASSQGLAYYEQYF
TRBV20-1	14	.	TRBJ1-6	few	TGCAGTGCTCAGCGGCAGACAGTTAATTCACCCCTCCACTTT	CSAQRQTVNSPLHF
TRBV4-3	17	TRBD1	TRBJ2-7	few	TGCGCCAGCAGCGAATTCGTACCGGGACAGGGTAACTACGAGCAGTACTTC	CASSEFVPGQGNYEQYF
TRBV29-1	12	.	TRBJ2-1	many	TGCAGCGTTGGGCGGGATTACAATGAGCAGTTCTTC	CSVGRDYNEQFF
TRBV27	15	.	TRBJ1-4	many	TGTGCCAGCAGTTTGGGGGTATCAACTAATGAAAAACTGTTTTTT	CASSLGVSTNEKLFF
TRBV10-3	16	TRBD2	TRBJ2-7	many	TGTGCCATCAGTGAGTCGACTAGCGGGATTATGGGCGAGCAGTACTTC	CAISESTSGIMGEQYF
TRBV7-6	16	TRBD1	TRBJ1-3	few	TGTGCCAGCAGACGTGGACAGGGAACTTCTGGAAACACCATATATTTT	CASRRGQGTSGNTIYF
TRBV14	15	TRBD2	TRBJ2-7	.	TGTGCCAGCAGCCAAGCCGCGGGAGGGCCGGTCGAGCAGTACTTC	CASSQAAGGPVEQYF
TRBV7-9	16	.	TRBJ1-2	many	TGTGCCAGCAGCTTAGCGCTAGGCCTCGCTAACTATGGCTACACCTTC	CASSLALGLANYGYTF
TRBV7-3	13	.	TRBJ2-7	many	TGTGCCAGCAGACGGGGGACCGGCTCCGAGCAGTACTTC	CASRRGTGSEQYF
TRBV7-3	16	.	TRBJ2-7	.	TGTGCCAGCAGCCCCATGGGAGGAGCGCTGTCCTACGAGCAGTACTTC	CASSPMGGALSYEQYF
TRBV7-7	17	TRBD2	TRBJ2-5	many	TGTGCTAGCAGTCCCACCGGGACTAGCAGCCCCGGGGAGACCCAGTACTTC	CASSPTGTSSPGETQYF
TRBV4-1	15	.	TRBJ2-7	many	TGCGCCAGCAGCCAACCCGGGACACTTCCCTACGAGCAGTACTTC	CASSQPGTLPYEQYF
TRBV18	15	TRBD2	TRBJ2-2	many	TGTGCCAGCTCATGGGGACTAGCAGCCACCGGGGAGCTGTTTTTT	CASSWGLAATGELFF
TRBV20-1	13	.	TRBJ1-6	.	TGCAGTGCTTTCCAGGGATTCGGTTCACCCCTCCACTTT	CSAFQGFGSPLHF
TRBV27	15	.	TRBJ2-7	many	TGTGCCAGCAGTTTAGGGGGGTCCCCAACCTACGAGCAGTACTTC	CASSLGGSPTYEQYF
TRBV7-9	13	.	TRBJ2-7	many	TGTGCCAGCACCTGGGGGGAGTGGTACGAGCAGTACTTC	CASTWGEWYEQYF
TRBV20-1	15	TRBD2	TRBJ2-1	many	TGCAGTGCTTTCCTAGCGGGAGTTGCTCCGAATGAGCAGTTCTTC	CSAFLAGVAPNEQFF
TRBV10-3	15	TRBD2	TRBJ2-7	few	TGTGCCATCAGTGAGAAGACTAGCGTCCTAAACGAGCAGTACTTC	CAISEKTSVLNEQYF
TRBV7-2	15	.	TRBJ2-7	.	TGTGCCAGCAGCTATCCGGGAACGGCGTCCTACGAGCAGTACTTC	CASSYPGTASYEQYF
TRBV28	13	.	TRBJ2-1	many	TGTGCCAGCGGATTGGCTTCTCGTGGTGAGCAGTTCTTC	CASGLASRGEQFF
TRBV5-1	14	TRBD1	TRBJ2-4	many	TGCGCCAGCAGGGACAGCCCGGGACAGACGTTTCAGTACTTC	CASRDSPGQTFQYF